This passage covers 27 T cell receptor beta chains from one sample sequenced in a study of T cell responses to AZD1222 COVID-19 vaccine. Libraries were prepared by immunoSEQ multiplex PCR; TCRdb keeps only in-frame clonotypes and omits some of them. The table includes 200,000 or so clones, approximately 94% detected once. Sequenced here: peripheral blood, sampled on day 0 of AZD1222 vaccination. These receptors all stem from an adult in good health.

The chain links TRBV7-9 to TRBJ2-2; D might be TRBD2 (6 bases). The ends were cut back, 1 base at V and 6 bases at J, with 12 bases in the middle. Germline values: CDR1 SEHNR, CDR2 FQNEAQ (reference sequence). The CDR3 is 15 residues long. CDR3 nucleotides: TGTGCCAGCAGCTTAGGATCGGGAGTGGCCGGGGAGCTGTTTTTT. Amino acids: CASSLGSGVAGELFF. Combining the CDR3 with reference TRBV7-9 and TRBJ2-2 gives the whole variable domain DTGVSQNPRHKITKRGQNVTFRCDPISEHNRLYWYRQTLGQGPEFLTYFQNEAQLEKSRLLSDRFSAERPKGSFSTLEIQRTEQGDSAMYLCASSLGSGVAGELFFGEGSRLTVL.

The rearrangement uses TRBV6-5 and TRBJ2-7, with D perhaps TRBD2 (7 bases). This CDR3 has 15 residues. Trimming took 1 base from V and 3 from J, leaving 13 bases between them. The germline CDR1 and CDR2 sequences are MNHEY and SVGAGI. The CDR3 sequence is CASSYWRGPFYEQYF. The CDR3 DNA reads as TGTGCCAGCAGTTACTGGCGGGGGCCCTTCTACGAGCAGTACTTC.

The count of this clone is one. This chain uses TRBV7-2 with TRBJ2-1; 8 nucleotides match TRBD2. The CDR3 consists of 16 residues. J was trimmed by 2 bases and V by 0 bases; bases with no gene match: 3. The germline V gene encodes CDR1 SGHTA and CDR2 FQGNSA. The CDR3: CASSLAAGGTYNEQFF. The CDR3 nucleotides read TGTGCCAGCAGCTTAGCGGCGGGAGGCACCTACAATGAGCAGTTCTTC.

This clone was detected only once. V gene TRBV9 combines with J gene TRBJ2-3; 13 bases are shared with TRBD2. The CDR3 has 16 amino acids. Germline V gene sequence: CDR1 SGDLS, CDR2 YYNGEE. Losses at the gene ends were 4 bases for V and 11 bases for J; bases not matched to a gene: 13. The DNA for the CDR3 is TGTGCCAGCAGCCATGCTAGGACTAGCGGGAGAAGGGAGCAGTATTTT. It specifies CASSHARTSGRREQYF.

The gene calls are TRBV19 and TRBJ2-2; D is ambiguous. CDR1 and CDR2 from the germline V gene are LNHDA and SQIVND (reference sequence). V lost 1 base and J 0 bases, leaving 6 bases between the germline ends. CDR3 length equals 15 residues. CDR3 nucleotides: TGTGCCAGTAGTATAGGTAGGGCGAACACCGGGGAGCTGTTTTTT. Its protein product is CASSIGRANTGELFF. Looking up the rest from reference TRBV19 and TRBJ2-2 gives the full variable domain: DGGITQSPKYLFRKEGQNVTLSCEQNLNHDAMYWYRQDPGQGLRLIYYSQIVNDFQKGDIAEGYSVSREKKESFPLTVTSAQKNPTAFYLCASSIGRANTGELFFGEGSRLTVL.

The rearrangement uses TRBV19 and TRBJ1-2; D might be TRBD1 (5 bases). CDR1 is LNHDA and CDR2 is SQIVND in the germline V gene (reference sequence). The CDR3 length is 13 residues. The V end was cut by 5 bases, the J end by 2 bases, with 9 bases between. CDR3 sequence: CASSLRDNYGYTF. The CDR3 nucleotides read TGTGCCAGTAGTCTCCGGGACAACTATGGCTACACCTTC. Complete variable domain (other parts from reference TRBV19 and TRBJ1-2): DGGITQSPKYLFRKEGQNVTLSCEQNLNHDAMYWYRQDPGQGLRLIYYSQIVNDFQKGDIAEGYSVSREKKESFPLTVTSAQKNPTAFYLCASSLRDNYGYTFGSGTRLTVV.

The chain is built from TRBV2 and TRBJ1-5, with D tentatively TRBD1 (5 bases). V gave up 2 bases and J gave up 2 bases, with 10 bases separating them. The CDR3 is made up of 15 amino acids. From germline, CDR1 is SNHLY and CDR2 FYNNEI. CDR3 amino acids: CASSERGGGNQPQHF. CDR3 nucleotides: TGTGCCAGCAGTGAAAGAGGAGGGGGCAATCAGCCCCAGCATTTT.

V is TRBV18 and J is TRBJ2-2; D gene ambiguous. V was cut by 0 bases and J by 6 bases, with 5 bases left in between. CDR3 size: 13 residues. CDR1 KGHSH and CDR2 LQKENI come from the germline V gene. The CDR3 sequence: CASSPPLAGELFF. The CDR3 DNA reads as TGTGCCAGCTCACCACCTTTAGCCGGGGAGCTGTTTTTT.

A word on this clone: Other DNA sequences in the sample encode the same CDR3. The CDR3 here is CASSLDGAYEQYF. Here the CDR3 DNA reads TGCGCCAGCAGCTTGGATGGCGCCTACGAGCAGTACTTC. The chain carries TRBV5-1 and TRBJ2-7; no firm D call. The V and J ends lost 0 bases and 2 bases respectively, with 6 bases between them. The CDR3 runs to 13 residues. Germline V lookup: CDR1 SGHRS, CDR2 YFSETQ.

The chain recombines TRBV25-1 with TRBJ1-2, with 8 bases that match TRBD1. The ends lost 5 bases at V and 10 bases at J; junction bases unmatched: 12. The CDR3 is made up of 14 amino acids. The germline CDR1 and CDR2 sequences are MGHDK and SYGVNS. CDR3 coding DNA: TGTGCCAGCAGTCCCCCTGGACAGGGAGCTCTCTACACCTTC. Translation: CASSPPGQGALYTF.

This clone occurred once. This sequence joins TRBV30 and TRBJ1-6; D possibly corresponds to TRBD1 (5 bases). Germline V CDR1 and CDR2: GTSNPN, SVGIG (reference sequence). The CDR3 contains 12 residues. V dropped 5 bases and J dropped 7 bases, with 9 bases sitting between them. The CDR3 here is CAWGAANSPLHF. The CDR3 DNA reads TGTGCCTGGGGGGCCGCCAATTCACCCCTCCACTTT.

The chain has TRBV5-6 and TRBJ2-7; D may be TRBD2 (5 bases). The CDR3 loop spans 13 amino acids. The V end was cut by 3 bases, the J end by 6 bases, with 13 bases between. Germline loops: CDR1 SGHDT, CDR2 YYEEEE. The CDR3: CASSYRTRSEQYF. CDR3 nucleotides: TGTGCCAGCAGCTACCGGACTCGAAGCGAGCAGTACTTC.

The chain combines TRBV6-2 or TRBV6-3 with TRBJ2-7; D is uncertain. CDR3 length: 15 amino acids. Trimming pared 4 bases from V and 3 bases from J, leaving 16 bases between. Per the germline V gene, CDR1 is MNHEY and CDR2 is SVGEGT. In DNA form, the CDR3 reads TGTGCCAGCAGTTTATCGCCTCCCAATCACTACGAGCAGTACTTC. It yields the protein CASSLSPPNHYEQYF.

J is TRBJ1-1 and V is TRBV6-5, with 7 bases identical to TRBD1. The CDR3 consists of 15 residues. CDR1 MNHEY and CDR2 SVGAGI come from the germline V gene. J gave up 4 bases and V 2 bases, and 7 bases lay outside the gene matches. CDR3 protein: CASSYKGDRGTEAFF. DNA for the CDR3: TGTGCCAGCAGTTACAAAGGGGACAGAGGCACTGAAGCTTTCTTT.

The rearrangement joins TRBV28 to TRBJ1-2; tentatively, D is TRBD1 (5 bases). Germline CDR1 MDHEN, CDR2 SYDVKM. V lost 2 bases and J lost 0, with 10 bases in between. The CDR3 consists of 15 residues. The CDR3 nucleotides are TGTGCCAGCAGTTTAATCGTACAGGCTAACTATGGCTACACCTTC. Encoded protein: CASSLIVQANYGYTF.

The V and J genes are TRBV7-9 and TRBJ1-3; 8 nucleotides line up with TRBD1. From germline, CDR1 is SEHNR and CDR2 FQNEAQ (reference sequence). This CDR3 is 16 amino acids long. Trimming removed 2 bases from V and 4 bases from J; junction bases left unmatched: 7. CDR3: CASSLPGGASGNTIYF. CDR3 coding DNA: TGTGCCAGCAGCTTACCAGGGGGCGCAAGCGGAAACACCATATATTTT.

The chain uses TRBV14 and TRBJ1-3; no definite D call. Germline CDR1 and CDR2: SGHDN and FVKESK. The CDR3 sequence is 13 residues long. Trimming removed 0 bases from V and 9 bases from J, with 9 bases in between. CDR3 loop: CASSQDGFGTIYF. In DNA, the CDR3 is TGTGCCAGCAGCCAAGACGGATTTGGCACCATATATTTT.

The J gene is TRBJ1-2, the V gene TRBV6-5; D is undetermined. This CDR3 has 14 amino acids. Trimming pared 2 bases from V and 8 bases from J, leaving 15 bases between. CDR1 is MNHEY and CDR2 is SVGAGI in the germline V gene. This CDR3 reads CASSYNPGSRGYTF. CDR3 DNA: TGTGCCAGCAGTTACAATCCGGGAAGTAGAGGCTACACCTTC.

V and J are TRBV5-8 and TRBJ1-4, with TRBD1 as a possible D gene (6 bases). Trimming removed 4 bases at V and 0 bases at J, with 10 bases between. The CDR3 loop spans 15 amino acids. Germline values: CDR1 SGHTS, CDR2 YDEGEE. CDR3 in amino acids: CASSGGAATNEKLFF. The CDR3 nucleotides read TGTGCCAGCAGCGGGGGGGCAGCAACTAATGAAAAACTGTTTTTT.

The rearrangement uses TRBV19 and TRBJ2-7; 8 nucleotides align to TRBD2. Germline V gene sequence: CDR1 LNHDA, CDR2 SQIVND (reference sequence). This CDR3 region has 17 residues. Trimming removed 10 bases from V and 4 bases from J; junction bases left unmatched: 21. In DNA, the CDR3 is TGTGCCACCCACACTAGGGTAGCGGGACCGAATGTTTACGAGCAGTACTTC. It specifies CATHTRVAGPNVYEQYF.

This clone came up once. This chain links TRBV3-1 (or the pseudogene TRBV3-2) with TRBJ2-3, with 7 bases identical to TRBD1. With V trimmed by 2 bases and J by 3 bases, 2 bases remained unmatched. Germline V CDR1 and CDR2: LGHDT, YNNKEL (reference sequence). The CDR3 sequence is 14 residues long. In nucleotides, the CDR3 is TGTGCCAGCAGCCAATTACAGGGGACAGATACGCAGTATTTT. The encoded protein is CASSQLQGTDTQYF.

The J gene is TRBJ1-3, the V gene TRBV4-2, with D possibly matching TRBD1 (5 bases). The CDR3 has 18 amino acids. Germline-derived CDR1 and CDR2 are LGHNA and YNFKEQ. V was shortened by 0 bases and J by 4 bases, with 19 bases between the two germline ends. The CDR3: CASSQEVFGGASGNTIYF. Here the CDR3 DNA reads TGTGCCAGCAGCCAAGAGGTTTTTGGAGGGGCGTCAGGAAACACCATATATTTT.

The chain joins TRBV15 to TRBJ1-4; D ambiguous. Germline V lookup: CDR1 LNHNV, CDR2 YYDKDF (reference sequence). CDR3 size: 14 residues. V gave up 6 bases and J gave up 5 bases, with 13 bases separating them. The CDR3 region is CATRDSGRNEKLFF. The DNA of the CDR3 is TGTGCCACCAGAGACTCCGGACGGAATGAAAAACTGTTTTTT.

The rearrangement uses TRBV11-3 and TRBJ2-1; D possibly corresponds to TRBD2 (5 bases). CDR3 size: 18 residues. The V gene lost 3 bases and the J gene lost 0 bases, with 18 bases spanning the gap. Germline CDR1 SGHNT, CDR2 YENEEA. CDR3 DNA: TGTGCCAGCAGCTTGACTTTTGGTGCGGGTCGCTCCTACAATGAGCAGTTCTTC. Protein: CASSLTFGAGRSYNEQFF.

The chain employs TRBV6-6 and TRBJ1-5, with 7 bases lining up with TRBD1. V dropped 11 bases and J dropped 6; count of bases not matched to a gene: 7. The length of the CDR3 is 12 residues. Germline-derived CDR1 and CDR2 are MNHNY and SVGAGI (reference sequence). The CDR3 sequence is CACQGGGQPQHF. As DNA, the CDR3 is TGTGCCTGTCAGGGGGGTGGTCAGCCCCAGCATTTT.

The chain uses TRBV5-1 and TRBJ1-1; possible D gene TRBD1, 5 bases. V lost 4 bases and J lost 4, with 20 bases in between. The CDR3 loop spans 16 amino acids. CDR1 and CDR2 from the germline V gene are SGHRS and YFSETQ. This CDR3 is CASSPGAGWSSTEAFF. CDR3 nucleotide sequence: TGCGCCAGCAGCCCGGGAGCAGGGTGGAGTAGCACTGAAGCTTTCTTT.

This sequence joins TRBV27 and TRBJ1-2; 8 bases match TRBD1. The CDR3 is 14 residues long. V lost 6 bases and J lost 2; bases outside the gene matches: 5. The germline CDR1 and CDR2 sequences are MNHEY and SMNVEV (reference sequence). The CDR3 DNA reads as TGTGCCAGCAGGCCCCGGGACAGGAACTATGGCTACACCTTC. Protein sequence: CASRPRDRNYGYTF.